One sample yielded the 5 T cell receptor beta chains listed below, sequenced in a study of blood T cell repertoires in COVID-19. Here immunoSEQ multiplex PCR was the method, and the copy in TCRdb shows in-frame clones only, minus some. The sample contains about 44,000 clones, approximately 90% of which appear only once. Sequences were obtained from peripheral blood. The receptors stem from a woman older than 75 in a cohort sampled during active or convalescent COVID-19.

The chain employs TRBV19 and TRBJ2-4; TRBD2 agrees at 8 bases. The CDR3 contains 13 residues. The germline gives CDR1 LNHDA, CDR2 SQIVND (reference sequence). After removal of 3 bases from V and 12 bases from J, the junction contained 7 bases not matched to a gene. CDR3 nucleotide sequence: TGTGCCAGTAGTATTTTCGGGGGGGAGGCTCAGTACTTC. Translated: CASSIFGGEAQYF.

The V call is TRBV5-1, the J call TRBJ2-3; possibly TRBD1 for D (5 bases). The germline V gene has CDR1 SGHRS and CDR2 YFSETQ. Between the trimmed V and J ends, which lost 4 bases and 2 bases, there was a span of 17 bases. The CDR3 sequence is 16 residues long. The CDR3: CASSPSQGPNTDTQYF. CDR3 DNA: TGCGCCAGCAGCCCCAGTCAGGGTCCGAACACAGATACGCAGTATTTT.

The gene calls are TRBV11-3 and TRBJ2-7, with 7 nucleotides matching TRBD1. The length of the CDR3 is 12 residues. Germline V gene data show CDR1 as SGHNT and CDR2 as YENEEA. J was trimmed by 4 bases and V by 4 bases; bases with no gene match: 1. This CDR3 reads CASSSGGYEQYF. DNA for the CDR3: TGTGCCAGCAGCTCAGGGGGTTACGAGCAGTACTTC.

The chain uses TRBV28 and TRBJ1-2; 9 bases are a match to TRBD1. The length of the CDR3 is 14 residues. Germline-derived CDR1 and CDR2 are MDHEN and SYDVKM. The V and J ends lost 5 bases and 6 bases, in that order; junction bases with no gene match: 7. Here the CDR3 DNA reads TGTGCCAGCAGTCTTTTAGGGACAGGGAATGGCTACACCTTC. It specifies CASSLLGTGNGYTF.

The chain joins TRBV5-5 to TRBJ2-5, with TRBD2 matching over 7 bases. The V segment lost 3 bases and the J segment 5 bases; nucleotides outside the gene matches: 7. Germline lookup yields CDR1 SGHKS and CDR2 YYEKEE (reference sequence). The CDR3 loop spans 14 amino acids. The CDR3 spells CASSYGLGSETQYF. CDR3 nucleotides: TGTGCCAGCAGCTATGGACTAGGGTCGGAGACCCAGTACTTC.